The clone carrying this T cell receptor (beta chain) occurred once. Its target is not known. The germline V gene has CDR1 SGHDN and CDR2 FVKESK. The CDR3 length is 14 residues. Trimming removed 2 bases from V and 1 base from J, with 8 bases in between. With a J-beta primer mix and a sample-barcoded 5' primer, a second PCR ran about 7 to 12 cycles. From the 5' RACE reads, TCRdb called clonotypes with MiXCR, one entry per CDR3 protein. Of 1.6 million or so distinct CDR3 sequences listed, 34% are singletons. These data come from a study of blood T cells in healthy people across ages. Notes on the study in general: Long-lived and aged donors differed, with more naive CD4+ cells and higher diversity in the long-lived.

The sample comprised blood. The rearrangement uses TRBV14 and TRBJ2-5; possible D gene TRBD1, 5 bases. The sequence was obtained from a woman aged 30 to 39 in good health. Here the CDR3 DNA reads TGTGCCAGCAGCCAAAACAGGATCCAAGAGACCCAGTACTTC. Amino acid sequence: CASSQNRIQETQYF. Full variable domain (rest looked up from reference TRBV14 and TRBJ2-5): EAGVTQFPSHSVIEKGQTVTLRCDPISGHDNLYWYRRVMGKEIKFLLHFVKESKQDESGMPNNRFLAERTGGTYSTLKVQPAELEDSGVYFCASSQNRIQETQYFGPGTRLLVL.